Reported below is one T cell receptor beta chain. Its antigen is as yet unknown. This CDR3 has 16 residues. V was trimmed by 0 bases and J by 0 bases, leaving 12 bases between them. CDR1 SGHKS and CDR2 YYEKEE come from the germline V gene (reference sequence). Researchers ran the PCR with 60 Vbeta and 13 Jbeta primers. Libraries were prepared by immunoSEQ multiplex PCR; TCRdb keeps only in-frame clonotypes and omits some of them. The sample lists 160,000 or so clones; around 77% were seen once. This entry comes from a study of cytomegalovirus exposure and HLA in healthy donors. About the research overall: The Caucasian-associated ancestry cluster contained 75% to 85% of the approximately 400 genotyped donors. Study-wide points: Differences between HLA loci emerged in a later analysis of TCR association rates, with DRB1 most and HLA-C fewest. There were under 200 TCR beta chains listed as cytomegalovirus-associated. In a later analysis, an Asian-associated ancestry cluster reportedly showed fewer N-insertions than the 666-donor mean.

The chain joins TRBV5-5 to TRBJ1-1; D may be TRBD1 (5 bases). Sample: PBMCs. This TCR was sampled from a woman aged 25 to 45 in good health and CMV-seronegative. For the CDR3, the DNA is TGTGCCAGCAGCTTGGAGACAGATACCATGAACACTGAAGCTTTCTTT. As protein: CASSLETDTMNTEAFF. Using reference TRBV5-5 and TRBJ1-1 for the parts outside the CDR3, the full variable domain is DAGVTQSPTHLIKTRGQQVTLRCSPISGHKSVSWYQQVLGQGPQFIFQYYEKEERGRGNFPDRFSARQFPNYSSELNVNALLLGDSALYLCASSLETDTMNTEAFFGQGTRLTVV.